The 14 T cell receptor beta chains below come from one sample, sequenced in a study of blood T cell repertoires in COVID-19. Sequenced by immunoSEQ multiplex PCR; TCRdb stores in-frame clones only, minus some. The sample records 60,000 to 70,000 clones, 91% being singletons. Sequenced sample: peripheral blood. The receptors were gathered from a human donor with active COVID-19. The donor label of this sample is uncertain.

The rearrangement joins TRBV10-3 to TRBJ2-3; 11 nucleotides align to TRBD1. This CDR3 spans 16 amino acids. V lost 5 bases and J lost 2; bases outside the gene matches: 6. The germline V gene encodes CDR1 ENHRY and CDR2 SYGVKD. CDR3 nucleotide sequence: TGTGCCATCAGTCCTTCAGGACAGGGGGCCACAGATACGCAGTATTTT. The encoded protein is CAISPSGQGATDTQYF.

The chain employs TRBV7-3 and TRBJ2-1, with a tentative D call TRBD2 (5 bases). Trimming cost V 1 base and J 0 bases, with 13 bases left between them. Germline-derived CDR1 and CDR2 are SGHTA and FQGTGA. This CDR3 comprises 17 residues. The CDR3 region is CASSLNPSGSSYNEQFF. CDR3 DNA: TGTGCCAGCAGCTTAAATCCAAGCGGAAGCTCCTACAATGAGCAGTTCTTC.

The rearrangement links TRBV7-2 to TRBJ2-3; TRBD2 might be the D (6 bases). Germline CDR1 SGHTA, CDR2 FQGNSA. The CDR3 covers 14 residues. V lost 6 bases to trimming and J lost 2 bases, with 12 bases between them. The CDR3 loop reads CASRRDSITDTQYF. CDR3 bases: TGTGCCAGCAGGCGGGACTCAATCACAGATACGCAGTATTTT.

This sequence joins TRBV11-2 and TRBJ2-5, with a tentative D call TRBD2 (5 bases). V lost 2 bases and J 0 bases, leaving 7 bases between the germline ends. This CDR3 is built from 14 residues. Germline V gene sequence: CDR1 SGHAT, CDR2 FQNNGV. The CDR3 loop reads CASSLPGYQETQYF. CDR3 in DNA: TGTGCCAGCAGCTTACCGGGATACCAAGAGACCCAGTACTTC.

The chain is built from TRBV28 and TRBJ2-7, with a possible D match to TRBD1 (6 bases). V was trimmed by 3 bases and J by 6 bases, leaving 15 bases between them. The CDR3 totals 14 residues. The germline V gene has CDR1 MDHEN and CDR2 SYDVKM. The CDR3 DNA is TGTGCCAGCAGTTTTCAGGAGACAGGCGGCGAGCAGTACTTC. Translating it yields CASSFQETGGEQYF.

CDR3 bases: TGTGCCACCAGCAGAGATGGAGGGTCCTTAGGTACGCAGTATTTT. It specifies CATSRDGGSLGTQYF. This sequence joins TRBV15 and TRBJ2-3; D possibly corresponds to TRBD2 (6 bases). The CDR3 length is 15 residues. The V gene's germline CDR1 is LNHNV and CDR2 YYDKDF (reference sequence). Deletions cut 0 bases from V and 8 bases from J, with 15 bases between.

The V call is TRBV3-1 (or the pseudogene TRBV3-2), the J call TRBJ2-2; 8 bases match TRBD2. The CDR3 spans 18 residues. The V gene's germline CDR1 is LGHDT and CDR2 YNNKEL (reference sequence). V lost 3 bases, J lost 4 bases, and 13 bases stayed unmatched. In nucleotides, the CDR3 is TGTGCCAGCAGCCAGAGCCTTAGCGGGACGATGGGCACCGGGGAGCTGTTTTTT. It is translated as CASSQSLSGTMGTGELFF.

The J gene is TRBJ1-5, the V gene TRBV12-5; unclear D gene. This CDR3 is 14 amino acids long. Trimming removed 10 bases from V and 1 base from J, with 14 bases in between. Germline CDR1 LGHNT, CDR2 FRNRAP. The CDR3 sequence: CAKSEQLSNQPQHF. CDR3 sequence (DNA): TGTGCTAAATCCGAGCAACTCAGCAATCAGCCCCAGCATTTT.

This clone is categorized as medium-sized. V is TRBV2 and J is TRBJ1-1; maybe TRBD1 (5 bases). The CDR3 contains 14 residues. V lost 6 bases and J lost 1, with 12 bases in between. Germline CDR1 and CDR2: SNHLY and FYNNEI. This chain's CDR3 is CASSPGLSNTEAFF. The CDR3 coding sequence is TGTGCCAGCAGCCCGGGACTGTCGAACACTGAAGCTTTCTTT.

The CDR3 protein is CASSAMTGAAEAFF. In DNA form, the CDR3 reads TGTGCCAGCAGTGCGATGACAGGGGCGGCTGAAGCTTTCTTT. This chain uses TRBV6-2 or TRBV6-3 with TRBJ1-1; 8 bases align to TRBD1. With V trimmed by 5 bases and J by 6 bases, 8 bases remained unmatched. The CDR3 covers 14 residues. CDR1 is MNHEY and CDR2 is SVGEGT in the germline V gene.

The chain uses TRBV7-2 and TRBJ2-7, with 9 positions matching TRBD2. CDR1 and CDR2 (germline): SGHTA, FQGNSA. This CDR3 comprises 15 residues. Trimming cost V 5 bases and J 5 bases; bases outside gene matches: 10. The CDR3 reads CASSKIAGVSDEQYF. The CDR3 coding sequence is TGTGCCAGCAGCAAAATAGCGGGAGTTTCGGACGAGCAGTACTTC.

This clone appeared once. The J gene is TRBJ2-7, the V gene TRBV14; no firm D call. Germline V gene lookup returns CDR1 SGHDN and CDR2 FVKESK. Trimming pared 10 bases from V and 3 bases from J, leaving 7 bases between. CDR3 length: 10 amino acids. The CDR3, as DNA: TGTGCCAATCTACTCTACGAGCAGTACTTC. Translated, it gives CANLLYEQYF.

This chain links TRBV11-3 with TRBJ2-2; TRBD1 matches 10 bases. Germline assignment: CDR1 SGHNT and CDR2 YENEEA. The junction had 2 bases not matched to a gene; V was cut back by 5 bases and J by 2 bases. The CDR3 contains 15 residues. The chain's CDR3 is CASSPTGGNTGELFF. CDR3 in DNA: TGTGCCAGCAGCCCGACAGGGGGCAACACCGGGGAGCTGTTTTTT.

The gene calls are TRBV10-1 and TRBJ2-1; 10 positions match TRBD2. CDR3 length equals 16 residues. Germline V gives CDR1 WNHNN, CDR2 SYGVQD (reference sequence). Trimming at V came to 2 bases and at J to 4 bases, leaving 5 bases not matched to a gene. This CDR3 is CASSEGTSGIYNEQFF. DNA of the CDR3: TGCGCCAGCAGTGAGGGAACTAGCGGGATATACAATGAGCAGTTCTTC.